Each of the 31 T cell receptor beta chains below was sequenced from the same sample in a study of blood T cell repertoires in COVID-19. Here immunoSEQ multiplex PCR was the method, and the copy in TCRdb shows in-frame clones only, minus some. The repertoire consists of 150,000 to 200,000 clones, with over 80% occurring once and the leading ten covering about 8%. Material: peripheral blood. These receptor sequences come from a woman between 65 and 79 years old with acute or convalescent COVID-19.

The chain uses TRBV5-8 and TRBJ2-1; 7 bases fit TRBD1. The CDR3 runs 14 residues. V dropped 3 bases and J dropped 5; count of bases not matched to a gene: 5. Per the germline V gene, CDR1 is SGHTS and CDR2 is YDEGEE. CDR3 protein: CASSSGQINNEQFF. Here the CDR3 DNA reads TGTGCCAGCAGCTCGGGACAGATAAACAATGAGCAGTTCTTC.

The chain has TRBV10-3 and TRBJ2-3, with D possibly matching TRBD1 (5 bases). The V end lost 7 bases, the J end lost 1 base, and 12 bases lay between the germline ends. There are 14 residues in the CDR3. Germline CDR1 and CDR2: ENHRY and SYGVKD. CDR3 protein: CAINDREGTDTQYF. In DNA, the CDR3 is TGTGCCATCAATGACAGAGAGGGCACAGATACGCAGTATTTT.

The J gene is TRBJ2-1, the V gene TRBV19, with 8 bases fitting TRBD2. After removal of 10 bases from V and 6 bases from J, the junction contained 11 bases not matched to a gene. CDR3 length: 14 residues. Germline CDR1 and CDR2: LNHDA and SQIVND (reference sequence). In DNA form, the CDR3 reads TGTGCCACCGATCGGGGGGGCCGGTTCAATGAGCAGTTCTTC. This translates into CATDRGGRFNEQFF.

To note about this clone: Mismatch with germline at one junction end may stem from a read error. This sequence joins TRBV20-1 and TRBJ2-7; 7 bases match TRBD1. The germline V gene has CDR1 DFQATT and CDR2 SNEGSKA (reference sequence). The CDR3 has 11 residues. In nucleotides, the CDR3 is TGCAGTGCCCGGGGAACAGGGGTAATAACCTTC. Translating it yields CSARGTGVITF.

V usage is TRBV25-1 and J usage is TRBJ2-1; TRBD1 matches 8 bases. This CDR3 is 16 amino acids long. Germline CDR1 and CDR2: MGHDK and SYGVNS. Losses at the gene ends were 5 bases for V and 7 bases for J; bases not matched to a gene: 13. CDR3 region: CASSPTGTGIMNEQFF. As DNA, the CDR3 is TGTGCCAGCAGTCCAACAGGGACAGGAATTATGAATGAGCAGTTCTTC.

V gene TRBV30 combines with J gene TRBJ1-5, with a weak D call TRBD1 (5 bases). The germline V and J ends were trimmed by 5 bases and 7 bases, with 15 bases remaining between them. Looked up from germline, CDR1 is GTSNPN and CDR2 is SVGIG (reference sequence). This CDR3 contains 13 residues. CDR3 in DNA: TGTGCCTGGTCTCCCTGGGGGGACCAGCCCCAGCATTTT. Translating gives CAWSPWGDQPQHF.

This chain joins TRBV6-5 and TRBJ2-7, with D possibly being TRBD2 (5 bases). Trimming pared 7 bases from V and 0 bases from J, leaving 16 bases between. The CDR3 runs to 15 residues. Germline V lookup: CDR1 MNHEY, CDR2 SVGAGI. CDR3 amino acids: CASIPRLGSSYEQYF. The DNA of the CDR3 is TGTGCCAGCATCCCTAGGTTAGGGAGCTCCTACGAGCAGTACTTC.

The J gene is TRBJ1-1, the V gene TRBV30; a possible D gene is TRBD1 (5 bases). The CDR3 length is 14 residues. Trimming took off 1 base at V and 3 bases at J, with 12 bases between the two ends. Per the germline V gene, CDR1 is GTSNPN and CDR2 is SVGIG (reference sequence). The CDR3 loop is CAWSGTLLDTEAFF. CDR3 nucleotides: TGTGCCTGGAGTGGGACACTTTTGGACACTGAAGCTTTCTTT.

This clone has a handful of counts. The DNA of the CDR3 is TGTGCCAGCAGCCCTAGCGGGAGATGGTACGAGCAGTACTTC. Amino acid sequence: CASSPSGRWYEQYF. The rearrangement uses TRBV5-6 and TRBJ2-7; TRBD2 matches 10 bases. Per germline, CDR1 SGHDT and CDR2 YYEEEE. The J segment lost 4 bases and the V segment lost 4 bases, leaving 5 bases of the junction unmatched. This CDR3 region has 14 residues.

The rearrangement uses TRBV18 and TRBJ2-7, with no clear D. This CDR3 comprises 14 residues. Trimming removed 0 bases from V and 5 bases from J, with 11 bases in between. The germline V gene has CDR1 KGHSH and CDR2 LQKENI. The CDR3 DNA is TGTGCCAGCTCACCACCACTCATCCCCAACGAGCAGTACTTC. It yields the protein CASSPPLIPNEQYF.

This chain connects TRBV14 to TRBJ1-5; perhaps TRBD1 as D (5 bases). The germline V and J ends were trimmed by 4 bases and 3 bases, with 7 bases remaining between them. The CDR3 length is 13 residues. CDR1 is SGHDN and CDR2 is FVKESK in the germline V gene. The CDR3 DNA reads TGTGCCAGCAGCCGGGGCCCCAATCAGCCCCAGCATTTT. It yields the protein CASSRGPNQPQHF.

This clone was counted between two and nine times. The J gene is TRBJ1-2, the V gene TRBV6-1, with a tentative D call TRBD1 (5 bases). V lost 1 base, J lost 7 bases, and 10 bases lay in between. Germline V lookup: CDR1 MNHNS, CDR2 SASEGT. The CDR3 runs to 13 residues. This chain's CDR3 is CASSEVGQGGYTF. The CDR3 DNA is TGTGCCAGCAGTGAAGTAGGGCAGGGTGGCTACACCTTC.

V usage is TRBV19 and J usage is TRBJ1-1; D is undetermined. Trimming pared 4 bases from V and 5 bases from J, leaving 11 bases between. CDR3 length: 13 residues. Germline V gives CDR1 LNHDA, CDR2 SQIVND (reference sequence). The CDR3 here is CASSTQKNTEAFF. The CDR3 nucleotides are TGTGCCAGTAGTACCCAGAAGAATACTGAAGCTTTCTTT. The variable domain in full, with the rest retrieved from reference TRBV19 and TRBJ1-1, is DGGITQSPKYLFRKEGQNVTLSCEQNLNHDAMYWYRQDPGQGLRLIYYSQIVNDFQKGDIAEGYSVSREKKESFPLTVTSAQKNPTAFYLCASSTQKNTEAFFGQGTRLTVV.

This clone was recorded only once. The rearrangement joins TRBV2 to TRBJ2-3, with D possibly TRBD2 on 5 matching bases. This CDR3 is 13 amino acids long. Germline loops: CDR1 SNHLY, CDR2 FYNNEI. The V end was cut by 8 bases, the J end by 6 bases, with 15 bases between. CDR3 protein: CASGLAYPDTQYF. The CDR3 region has the DNA TGTGCCAGCGGCCTAGCCTATCCTGATACGCAGTATTTT.

There are a few counts of this clone. The V call is TRBV28, the J call TRBJ2-7; TRBD2 agrees at 7 bases. Germline values: CDR1 MDHEN, CDR2 SYDVKM. There are 15 residues in the CDR3. V lost 6 bases to trimming and J lost 5 bases; unmatched junction nucleotides: 13. The CDR3 loop is CASSLRRREWDEQYF. The CDR3 bases are TGTGCCAGCAGCCTCAGGAGGCGGGAGTGGGACGAGCAGTACTTC.

The chain couples TRBV5-1 to TRBJ2-1; a possible D gene is TRBD1 (6 bases). V lost 1 base, J lost 10 bases, and 21 bases lay in between. The length of the CDR3 is 16 residues. Germline CDR1 and CDR2: SGHRS and YFSETQ. The CDR3 DNA sequence: TGCGCCAGCAGCTTGAGTGTCGGGACACAGGCGACGGAGCAGTTCTTC. This encodes CASSLSVGTQATEQFF.

The J gene is TRBJ2-1, the V gene TRBV28; 7 bases fit TRBD1. Germline CDR1 and CDR2: MDHEN and SYDVKM. The trim removed 11 bases at V and 3 bases at J, leaving 4 bases unmatched. The CDR3 runs to 12 residues. This CDR3 is CASRTGYNEQFF. CDR3 nucleotides: TGTGCCTCCCGGACAGGCTACAATGAGCAGTTCTTC.

CDR3 region: CAWSVRDRGLYEQYF. The CDR3 DNA reads as TGTGCCTGGAGTGTACGAGACAGGGGGTTGTACGAGCAGTACTTC. The chain uses TRBV30 and TRBJ2-7, with 9 positions matching TRBD1. Trimming removed 0 bases from V and 4 bases from J; junction bases left unmatched: 7. Germline CDR1 is GTSNPN and CDR2 is SVGIG (reference sequence). The CDR3 runs 15 residues. The full variable domain, in which reference TRBV30 and TRBJ2-7 provide the parts outside the CDR3, is SQTIHQWPATLVQPVGSPLSLECTVEGTSNPNLYWYRQAAGRGLQLLFYSVGIGQISSEVPQNLSASRPQDRQFILSSKKLLLSDSGFYLCAWSVRDRGLYEQYFGPGTRLTVT.

The chain recombines TRBV28 with TRBJ1-6; unclear D gene. The germline V and J ends were trimmed by 6 bases and 4 bases, with 16 bases remaining between them. Germline V lookup: CDR1 MDHEN, CDR2 SYDVKM. This CDR3 is built from 16 residues. The CDR3 loop is CASSFYGEPYNSPLHF. The CDR3 coding sequence is TGTGCCAGCAGCTTTTATGGGGAGCCATATAATTCACCCCTCCACTTT.

The chain links TRBV29-1 to TRBJ2-3, with D possibly TRBD2 on 5 matching bases. Germline V CDR1 and CDR2: SQVTM, ANQGSEA. The CDR3 sequence is 11 residues long. Trimming removed 6 bases from V and 6 bases from J, with 10 bases in between. The CDR3 coding sequence is TGCAGCGTCGAGACGGGGGATACGCAGTATTTT. As protein: CSVETGDTQYF.

In its sample, this clone was seen once. The chain combines TRBV13 with TRBJ2-1; 9 bases agree with TRBD2. The CDR3 is 15 residues long. V was pared by 6 bases and J by 3 bases, with 6 bases of the junction left unmatched. The germline CDR1 and CDR2 sequences are PRHDT and FYEKMQ (reference sequence). The DNA of the CDR3 is TGTGCCAGCAGGCCCCTTAGCGGGGGCTACAATGAGCAGTTCTTC. This gives the protein CASRPLSGGYNEQFF. The entire variable domain, with the rest obtained from reference TRBV13 and TRBJ2-1, is as follows: AAGVIQSPRHLIKEKRETATLKCYPIPRHDTVYWYQQGPGQDPQFLISFYEKMQSDKGSIPDRFSAQQFSDYHSELNMSSLELGDSALYFCASRPLSGGYNEQFFGPGTRLTVL.

V usage is TRBV6-5 and J usage is TRBJ2-7, with TRBD1 matching over 10 bases. V shed 7 bases, J shed 5 bases, and the junction held 11 bases outside the gene matches. The CDR3 has 15 residues. Germline V gene lookup returns CDR1 MNHEY and CDR2 SVGAGI. The CDR3 spells CASTKKRDRGNEQYF. The CDR3 DNA reads as TGTGCCAGCACCAAAAAGCGGGACAGGGGAAACGAGCAGTACTTC.

V is TRBV5-8 and J is TRBJ1-2; TRBD1 matches at 10 bases. The germline gives CDR1 SGHTS, CDR2 YDEGEE. V shed 3 bases, J shed 13 bases, and the junction held 9 bases outside the gene matches. This CDR3 comprises 13 residues. The CDR3 loop is CASSSVDRGACTF. CDR3 DNA: TGTGCCAGCAGCTCTGTGGACAGGGGGGCTTGCACCTTC.

V gene TRBV28 combines with J gene TRBJ1-5, with D uncertain. Germline V lookup: CDR1 MDHEN, CDR2 SYDVKM. The CDR3 consists of 14 residues. The V gene lost 6 bases and the J gene lost 9 bases, with 18 bases spanning the gap. The CDR3 DNA sequence: TGTGCCAGCAGCCCTACGGGCGGGTGGGGGCCCCAGCATTTT. It translates to CASSPTGGWGPQHF. The full variable domain, rest sourced from reference TRBV28 and TRBJ1-5, is DVKVTQSSRYLVKRTGEKVFLECVQDMDHENMFWYRQDPGLGLRLIYFSYDVKMKEKGDIPEGYSVSREKKERFSLILESASTNQTSMYLCASSPTGGWGPQHFGDGTRLSIL.

V and J are TRBV10-1 and TRBJ1-5; a possible D gene is TRBD1 (6 bases). This CDR3 comprises 16 residues. The V end was cut by 5 bases, the J end by 3 bases, with 17 bases between. Germline V gene sequence: CDR1 WNHNN, CDR2 SYGVQD (reference sequence). CDR3 DNA sequence: TGCGCCAGCAGTCCCGGACAGTGGAAATCCAATCAGCCCCAGCATTTT. Translated: CASSPGQWKSNQPQHF.

This chain connects TRBV5-4 to TRBJ2-5; TRBD1 aligns across 8 bases. V shed 6 bases and J 4 bases; nucleotides not matched to a gene: 11. Germline CDR1 SGHNT, CDR2 YYREEE (reference sequence). This CDR3 contains 15 residues. The CDR3 protein is CASTKNQGAVETQYF. For the CDR3, the DNA is TGTGCCAGCACCAAAAACCAGGGGGCTGTAGAGACCCAGTACTTC.

V gene TRBV11-2 combines with J gene TRBJ1-2, with D uncertain. Germline CDR1 reads SGHAT; CDR2 reads FQNNGV. This CDR3 region has 17 residues. V lost 5 bases, J lost 8 bases, and 27 bases lay in between. The CDR3 is CASSPLRAAGNQVGYTF. The CDR3 DNA reads TGTGCCAGCAGCCCCCTGAGAGCGGCGGGGAACCAGGTCGGCTACACCTTC.

The J gene is TRBJ1-2, the V gene TRBV5-6, with D hard to call. The CDR3 contains 15 residues. The V gene's germline CDR1 is SGHDT and CDR2 YYEEEE. V was pared by 6 bases and J by 4 bases, with 19 bases between. As DNA, the CDR3 is TGTGCCAGCAACCTTTTTCGGTCGGGTGGCTATGGCTACACCTTC. This gives the protein CASNLFRSGGYGYTF.

CDR3 sequence reads: CASRKNDRVHNEQFF. CDR3 DNA: TGTGCCAGCAGAAAGAACGACAGGGTCCACAATGAGCAGTTCTTC. The V gene is TRBV28, the J gene TRBJ2-1, with 7 nucleotides matching TRBD1. The CDR3 length is 15 residues. J was trimmed by 5 bases and V by 6 bases; bases with no gene match: 10. The germline gives CDR1 MDHEN, CDR2 SYDVKM.

The rearrangement joins TRBV5-6 to TRBJ2-7; 7 bases are a match to TRBD1. After removal of 0 bases from V and 2 bases from J, the junction contained 5 bases not matched to a gene. In germline, CDR1 is SGHDT, CDR2 YYEEEE. The length of the CDR3 is 15 residues. The CDR3 DNA reads TGTGCCAGCAGCTTGGCCGGGACAGTTCCCTACGAGCAGTACTTC. Its translation: CASSLAGTVPYEQYF.

The rearrangement uses TRBV7-2 and TRBJ1-5; the D gene is possibly TRBD1 (6 bases). Trimming took off 1 base at V and 7 bases at J, with 14 bases between the two ends. The germline V gene encodes CDR1 SGHTA and CDR2 FQGNSA. The CDR3 length is 15 residues. CDR3 region: CASSLGGGGSQPQHF. The DNA for the CDR3 is TGTGCCAGCAGCTTAGGAGGGGGGGGGAGCCAGCCCCAGCATTTT. The entire variable domain, with the rest obtained from reference TRBV7-2 and TRBJ1-5, is as follows: GAGVSQSPSNKVTEKGKDVELRCDPISGHTALYWYRQSLGQGLEFLIYFQGNSAPDKSGLPSDRFSAERTGGSVSTLTIQRTQQEDSAVYLCASSLGGGGSQPQHFGDGTRLSIL.